One and the same sample provided the 26 T cell receptor beta chains below, sequenced in a study of blood T cells in healthy people across ages. A sample-barcoded 5' primer and a J-beta primer mix were used in a second PCR of about 6 to 12 cycles. TCRdb used MiXCR to reprocess the 5' RACE reads, holding one entry per CDR3 protein. The top ten clones hold approximately 14% of a sample with about 590,000 distinct CDR3 sequences, approximately 30% of them seen once. What was sequenced was blood. The receptors derive from a woman of 80 years or more in good health.

This clonotype has a handful of counts. V and J are TRBV19 and TRBJ2-1, with 7 bases matching TRBD1. The CDR3 has 12 amino acids. Unmatched junction bases numbered 9, after V lost 9 bases and J lost 10 bases. Germline assignment: CDR1 LNHDA and CDR2 SQIVND (reference sequence). The CDR3 reads CASRGSEEEQFF. The CDR3 bases are TGTGCCAGCAGGGGGAGTGAGGAGGAGCAGTTCTTC.

This clonotype was seen repeatedly, ten times or more. This chain uses TRBV7-2 with TRBJ2-1; TRBD1 is a possible D gene (8 bases). This CDR3 spans 17 amino acids. Germline-derived CDR1 and CDR2 are SGHTA and FQGNSA. Trimming pared 1 base from V and 5 bases from J, leaving 18 bases between. CDR3 bases: TGTGCCAGCAGCTTAGAAACGGACAGGGAGGGTCACAATGAGCAGTTCTTC. Protein product: CASSLETDREGHNEQFF.

At least ten counts were recorded for this clonotype. The rearrangement joins TRBV9 to TRBJ1-2; 8 nucleotides match TRBD1. Germline V gives CDR1 SGDLS, CDR2 YYNGEE. This CDR3 has 15 residues. Trimming cost V 3 bases and J 2 bases; bases outside gene matches: 6. The CDR3 bases are TGTGCCAGCAGCGAGGGGGACAGGAGGAACTATGGCTACACCTTC. This encodes CASSEGDRRNYGYTF.

This clonotype was detected many times. This chain uses TRBV5-1 with TRBJ2-3; the match to TRBD2 covers 9 bases. CDR3 length: 16 residues. CDR1 is SGHRS and CDR2 is YFSETQ in the germline V gene. Trimming at V came to 3 bases and at J to 1 base, leaving 6 bases not matched to a gene. CDR3 loop: CASSSTPSGGTDTQYF. CDR3 DNA: TGCGCCAGCAGCTCGACCCCTAGCGGGGGCACAGATACGCAGTATTTT.

This clonotype was seen more than once but under ten times. The chain couples TRBV20-1 to TRBJ1-2; weak D call: TRBD1 (5 bases). CDR1 and CDR2 (germline): DFQATT, SNEGSKA (reference sequence). This CDR3 region has 15 residues. V shed 5 bases and J shed 5 bases, with 21 bases lying between them. CDR3 DNA sequence: TGCAGTGCTTCAAACCCGGACCGGGGGGATTATGGCTACACCTTC. Amino acid sequence: CSASNPDRGDYGYTF.

This clonotype was counted many times. Possible read error: a much larger clone is one base away. This rearrangement joins TRBV29-1 to TRBJ2-5; TRBD1 aligns across 9 bases. This CDR3 region has 13 residues. CDR1 is SQVTM and CDR2 is ANQGSEA in the germline V gene. J gave up 5 bases and V 7 bases, and 8 bases lay outside the gene matches. This CDR3 is CSAPLGQGETQYF. In nucleotides, the CDR3 is TGCAGCGCACCCCTAGGACAGGGGGAGACCCAGTACTTC.

CDR3 DNA: TGTGCCAGCAGCGGGGGCTCTAGCCGGTTCGCGAATACGCAGTATTTT. Translation: CASSGGSSRFANTQYF. The chain combines TRBV9 with TRBJ2-3; D may correspond to TRBD1 or TRBD2 (5 bases each). V lost 3 bases, J lost 7 bases, and 21 bases lay in between. CDR3 length: 16 amino acids. Germline CDR1 is SGDLS and CDR2 is YYNGEE.

Of note for this clonotype: A much more abundant neighbour one base away suggests this may be a read error. This chain connects TRBV30 to TRBJ1-2; TRBD1 agrees at 7 bases. There are 12 residues in the CDR3. The germline V gene has CDR1 GTSNPN and CDR2 SVGIG (reference sequence). CDR3 amino acids: CAWSRGRGGHTF. The DNA of the CDR3 is TGTGCCTGGAGTAGGGGGCGAGGTGGCCACACCTTC. The variable domain in full, completed from reference TRBV30 and TRBJ1-2, reads SQTIHQWPATLVQPVGSPLSLECTVEGTSNPNLYWYRQAAGRGLQLLFYSVGIGQISSEVPQNLSASRPQDRQFILSSKKLLLSDSGFYLCAWSRGRGGHTFGSGTRLTVV.

There are a few counts of this clonotype. A much larger clone differs by one base, so this may be a read error. The V and J genes are TRBV11-2 and TRBJ2-1, with TRBD1 identical over 10 bases. Germline V CDR1 and CDR2: SGHAT, FQNNGV. V was pared by 5 bases and J by 5 bases, with 9 bases of the junction left unmatched. CDR3 size: 16 residues. CDR3 protein: CASSVGWDRGNNEQFF. The DNA of the CDR3 is TGTGCCAGCAGCGTAGGGTGGGACAGGGGAAACAATGAGCAGTTCTTC. Looking up the rest from reference TRBV11-2 and TRBJ2-1 gives the full variable domain: EAGVAQSPRYKIIEKRQSVAFWCNPISGHATLYWYQQILGQGPKLLIQFQNNGVVDDSQLPKDRFSAERLKGVDSTLKIQPAKLEDSAVYLCASSVGWDRGNNEQFFGPGTRLTVL.

This chain uses TRBV28 with TRBJ1-1; D unclear. Per the germline V gene, CDR1 is MDHEN and CDR2 is SYDVKM. With 5 bases removed from V and 3 bases from J, the gap between germline ends came to 13 bases. The CDR3 spans 14 residues. DNA for the CDR3: TGTGCCAGCAGTCCGTCTCGGTGGGACACTGAAGCTTTCTTT. This gives the protein CASSPSRWDTEAFF.

This clonotype was counted at least ten times. The genes are TRBV7-9 and TRBJ2-3; no reliable D call. The V gene's germline CDR1 is SEHNR and CDR2 FQNEAQ (reference sequence). CDR3 length: 16 amino acids. V was clipped by 5 bases and J by 3 bases, with 18 bases between them. The CDR3, as DNA: TGTGCCAGCAGCCCGCCCGAGGTCATGACGACAGATACGCAGTATTTT. Protein product: CASSPPEVMTTDTQYF.

The chain links TRBV18 to TRBJ2-7, with D maybe TRBD1 (6 bases). The CDR3 consists of 15 residues. Germline CDR1 KGHSH, CDR2 LQKENI. Trimming removed 8 bases from V and 1 base from J, with 18 bases in between. The CDR3 DNA follows: TGTGCCAGCCCACTCGCCGGACAGCCTTCCTACGAGCAGTACTTC. Its protein is CASPLAGQPSYEQYF. Filled out from reference TRBV18 and TRBJ2-7, the complete variable domain reads NAGVMQNPRHLVRRRGQEARLRCSPMKGHSHVYWYRQLPEEGLKFMVYLQKENIIDESGMPKERFSAEFPKEGPSILRIQQVVRGDSAAYFCASPLAGQPSYEQYFGPGTRLTVT.

This clonotype was detected only a few times. Being one base from a much bigger clone, this may be a read error. This rearrangement joins TRBV3-1 to TRBJ2-7, with 11 nucleotides matching TRBD1. Per germline, CDR1 LGHDT and CDR2 YNNKEL (reference sequence). The CDR3 covers 16 residues. Trimming removed 4 bases from V and 7 bases from J; junction bases left unmatched: 12. CDR3 amino acids: CASSLAPGQGGDEQYF. The CDR3 DNA is TGTGCCAGCAGCCTTGCACCGGGACAGGGGGGCGATGAGCAGTACTTC.

The chain joins TRBV20-1 to TRBJ1-1; D not resolved. The CDR3 is 13 amino acids. V shed 6 bases and J shed 8 bases, with 19 bases lying between them. The germline V gene has CDR1 DFQATT and CDR2 SNEGSKA (reference sequence). CDR3 sequence reads: CSALFRGLREAFF. CDR3 coding DNA: TGCAGTGCCCTTTTTCGGGGTCTCAGGGAAGCTTTCTTT.

About this clonotype itself: No DNA is shown, since the ends of the CDR3 on it are uncertain; the CDR3 is the one TCRdb lists. The chain recombines TRBV10-2 with TRBJ2-5. The germline gives CDR1 WSHSY, CDR2 SAAADI. Inclusive of both ends, the CDR3 amounts to 12 amino acids. The CDR3 here is CASSEFGDGQYF.

The rearrangement joins TRBV12-3 or TRBV12-4 to TRBJ2-1; 8 nucleotides agree with TRBD1. The CDR3 runs 14 residues. J lost 3 bases, V lost 11 bases, and 9 bases had no gene match. CDR3: CAGTWTGFYNEQFF. The CDR3 DNA reads TGTGCCGGCACCTGGACAGGGTTCTACAATGAGCAGTTCTTC.

V gene TRBV4-3 combines with J gene TRBJ2-2, with D unclear. Germline CDR1 LGHNA, CDR2 YSLEER. The V gene lost 0 bases and the J gene lost 0 bases, with 8 bases spanning the gap. CDR3 length: 16 residues. CDR3 residues: CASSQDRAANTGELFF. In DNA form, the CDR3 reads TGCGCCAGCAGCCAAGACCGGGCGGCGAACACCGGGGAGCTGTTTTTT.

V usage is TRBV30 and J usage is TRBJ1-1; TRBD1 agrees at 9 bases. V lost 2 bases to trimming and J lost 6 bases; unmatched junction nucleotides: 10. The CDR3 covers 15 residues. CDR1 and CDR2 from the germline V gene are GTSNPN and SVGIG (reference sequence). Written as DNA, the CDR3 is TGTGCCTGGAGTCCACGGGACAGGGTAGGGCCTGAAGCTTTCTTT. It translates to CAWSPRDRVGPEAFF.

The gene calls are TRBV5-6 and TRBJ1-2, with D possibly TRBD1 on 5 matching bases. The germline V and J ends were trimmed by 0 bases and 8 bases, with 14 bases remaining between them. This CDR3 contains 14 residues. CDR1 and CDR2 from the germline V gene are SGHDT and YYEEEE. CDR3 residues: CASSLDSRSGGYTF. Here the CDR3 DNA reads TGTGCCAGCAGCTTGGATTCCCGTTCAGGGGGCTACACCTTC.

V gene TRBV5-4 combines with J gene TRBJ1-1, with D possibly being TRBD1 (5 bases). The CDR3 runs 14 residues. V was clipped by 2 bases and J by 7 bases, with 15 bases between them. Germline loops: CDR1 SGHNT, CDR2 YYREEE (reference sequence). In DNA, the CDR3 is TGTGCCAGCAGCTTACCGGGGACGGTAAGTGAAGCTTTCTTT. Protein: CASSLPGTVSEAFF.

This clonotype appeared a few times. In nucleotides, the CDR3 is TGCGCCAGCAGCTGGACAGGTGAAAAACTGTTTTTT. Its protein is CASSWTGEKLFF. This chain joins TRBV5-1 and TRBJ1-4; 7 bases line up with TRBD1. CDR1 is SGHRS, CDR2 YFSETQ, per germline. The CDR3 spans 12 residues. V lost 3 bases and J lost 7; bases outside the gene matches: 0.

The V gene is TRBV11-2, the J gene TRBJ2-3; D possibly uses TRBD1 or TRBD2 (6 bases each). V lost 5 bases and J 0 bases, leaving 12 bases between the germline ends. Germline V gene sequence: CDR1 SGHAT, CDR2 FQNNGV. The CDR3 is 15 residues long. CDR3 region: CASSEEGVSTDTQYF. Here the CDR3 DNA reads TGTGCCAGCAGCGAGGAGGGGGTTAGCACAGATACGCAGTATTTT.

The chain combines TRBV5-1 with TRBJ2-3; D uncertain. Germline CDR1 is SGHRS and CDR2 is YFSETQ. CDR3 length: 17 residues. V was trimmed by 0 bases and J by 1 base, leaving 15 bases between them. The CDR3 sequence: CASSLERRADGTDTQYF. The DNA for the CDR3 is TGCGCCAGCAGCTTGGAAAGACGGGCGGATGGCACAGATACGCAGTATTTT.

This clonotype was seen at least ten times. The chain combines TRBV6-1 with TRBJ2-7; 12 bases align to TRBD1. The CDR3 runs to 15 residues. J gave up 4 bases and V 6 bases, and 7 bases lay outside the gene matches. Looked up from germline, CDR1 is MNHNS and CDR2 is SASEGT. The CDR3 DNA is TGTGCCAGCAGACCGGGACAGGGGGCGAGTTACGAGCAGTACTTC. Translation: CASRPGQGASYEQYF.

The chain links TRBV20-1 to TRBJ1-5; tentative D call: TRBD1 (6 bases). Trimming took 3 bases from V and 3 from J, leaving 12 bases between them. CDR3 length: 14 amino acids. Germline lookup yields CDR1 DFQATT and CDR2 SNEGSKA (reference sequence). This CDR3 is CSARIGQPNQPQHF. In nucleotides, the CDR3 is TGCAGTGCTAGGATCGGACAGCCCAATCAGCCCCAGCATTTT.

Worth noting for this clonotype: This may stem from a read error, because a much larger clone lies one nucleotide away. The J gene is TRBJ2-5, the V gene TRBV20-1; 9 bases align to TRBD2. CDR3 size: 15 residues. V shed 1 base, J shed 11 bases, and the junction held 14 bases outside the gene matches. Germline loops: CDR1 DFQATT, CDR2 SNEGSKA (reference sequence). Written as DNA, the CDR3 is TGCAGTGCTAGAGCCAGCGGGGGGTCTTACAATGAGCAGTACTTC. This sequence encodes CSARASGGSYNEQYF.